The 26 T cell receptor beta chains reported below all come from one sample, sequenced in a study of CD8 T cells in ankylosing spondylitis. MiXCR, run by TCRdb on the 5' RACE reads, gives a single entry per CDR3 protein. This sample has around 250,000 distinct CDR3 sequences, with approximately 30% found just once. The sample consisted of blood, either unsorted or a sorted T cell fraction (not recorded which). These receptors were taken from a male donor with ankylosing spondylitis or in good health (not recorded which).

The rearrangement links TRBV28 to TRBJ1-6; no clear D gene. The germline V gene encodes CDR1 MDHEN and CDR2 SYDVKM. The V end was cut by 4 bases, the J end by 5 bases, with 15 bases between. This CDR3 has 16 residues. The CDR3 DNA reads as TGTGCCAGCAGTTCCCTAAAGTCGGGCCATAATTCACCCCTCCACTTT. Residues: CASSSLKSGHNSPLHF.

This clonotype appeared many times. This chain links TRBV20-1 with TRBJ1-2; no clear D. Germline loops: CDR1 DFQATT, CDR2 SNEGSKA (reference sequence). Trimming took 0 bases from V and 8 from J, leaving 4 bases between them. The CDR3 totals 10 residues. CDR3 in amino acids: CSARDPGYTF. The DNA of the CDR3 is TGCAGTGCTAGAGATCCGGGCTACACCTTC.

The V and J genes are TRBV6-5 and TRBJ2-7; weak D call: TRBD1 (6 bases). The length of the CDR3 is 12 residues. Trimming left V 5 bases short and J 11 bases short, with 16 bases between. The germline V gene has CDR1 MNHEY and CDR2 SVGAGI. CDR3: CASSKQGDGEYF. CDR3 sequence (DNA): TGTGCCAGCAGTAAACAGGGAGATGGGGAGTACTTC.

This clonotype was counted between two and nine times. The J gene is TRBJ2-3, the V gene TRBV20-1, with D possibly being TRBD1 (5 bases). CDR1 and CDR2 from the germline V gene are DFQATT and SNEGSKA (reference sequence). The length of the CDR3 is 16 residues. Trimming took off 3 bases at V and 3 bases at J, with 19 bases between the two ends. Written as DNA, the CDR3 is TGCAGTGCTAGCGAGTTGTGGACAAAGGGAACAGATACGCAGTATTTT. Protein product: CSASELWTKGTDTQYF.

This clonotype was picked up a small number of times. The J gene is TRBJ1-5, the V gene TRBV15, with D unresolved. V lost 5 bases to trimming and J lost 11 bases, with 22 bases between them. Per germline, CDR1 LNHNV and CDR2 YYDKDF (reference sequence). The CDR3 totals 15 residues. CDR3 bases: TGTGCCACCAGCGCGACCGGGCCTCTGGAGTGGGCCCAGCATTTT. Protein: CATSATGPLEWAQHF. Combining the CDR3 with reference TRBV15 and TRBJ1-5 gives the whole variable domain DAMVIQNPRYQVTQFGKPVTLSCSQTLNHNVMYWYQQKSSQAPKLLFHYYDKDFNNEADTPDNFQSRRPNTSFCFLDIRSPGLGDTAMYLCATSATGPLEWAQHFGDGTRLSIL.

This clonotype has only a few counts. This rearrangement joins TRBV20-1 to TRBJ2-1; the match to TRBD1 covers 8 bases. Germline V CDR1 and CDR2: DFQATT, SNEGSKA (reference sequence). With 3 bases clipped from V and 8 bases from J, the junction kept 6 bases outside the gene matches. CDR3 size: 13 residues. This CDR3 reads CSASPTGVDEQFF. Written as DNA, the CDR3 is TGCAGTGCTAGCCCGACAGGGGTGGATGAGCAGTTCTTC.

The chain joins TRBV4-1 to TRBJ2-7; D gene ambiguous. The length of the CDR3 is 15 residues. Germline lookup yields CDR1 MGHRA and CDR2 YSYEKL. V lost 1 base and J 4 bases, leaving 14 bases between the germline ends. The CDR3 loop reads CASSQVDLSEYEQYF. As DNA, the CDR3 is TGCGCCAGCAGCCAAGTGGATTTGTCAGAATACGAGCAGTACTTC.

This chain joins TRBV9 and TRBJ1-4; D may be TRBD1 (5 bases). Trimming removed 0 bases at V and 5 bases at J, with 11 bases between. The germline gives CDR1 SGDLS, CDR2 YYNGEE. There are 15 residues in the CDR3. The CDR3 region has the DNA TGTGCCAGCAGCGTAGACGGGTGGGGGAATGAAAAACTGTTTTTT. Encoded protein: CASSVDGWGNEKLFF. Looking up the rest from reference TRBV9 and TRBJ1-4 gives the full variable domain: DSGVTQTPKHLITATGQRVTLRCSPRSGDLSVYWYQQSLDQGLQFLIQYYNGEERAKGNILERFSAQQFPDLHSELNLSSLELGDSALYFCASSVDGWGNEKLFFGSGTQLSVL.

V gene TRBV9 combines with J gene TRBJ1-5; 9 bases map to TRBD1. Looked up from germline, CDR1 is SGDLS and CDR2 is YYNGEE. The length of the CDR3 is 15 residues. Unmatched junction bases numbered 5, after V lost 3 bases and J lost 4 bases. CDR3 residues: CASSASGTGNQPQHF. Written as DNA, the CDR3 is TGTGCCAGCAGCGCCTCAGGGACAGGGAATCAGCCCCAGCATTTT.

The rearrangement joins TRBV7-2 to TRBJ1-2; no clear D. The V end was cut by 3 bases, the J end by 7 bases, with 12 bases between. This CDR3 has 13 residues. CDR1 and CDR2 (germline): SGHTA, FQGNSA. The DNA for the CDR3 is TGTGCCAGCAGCTTCGCCCTTGGTGGTGGCTACACCTTC. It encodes CASSFALGGGYTF.

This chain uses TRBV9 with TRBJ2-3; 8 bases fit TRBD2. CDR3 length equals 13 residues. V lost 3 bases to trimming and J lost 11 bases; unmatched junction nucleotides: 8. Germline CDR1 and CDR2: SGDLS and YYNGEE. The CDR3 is CASSATSGGEQYF. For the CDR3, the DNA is TGTGCCAGCAGCGCCACTAGCGGAGGAGAGCAGTATTTT.

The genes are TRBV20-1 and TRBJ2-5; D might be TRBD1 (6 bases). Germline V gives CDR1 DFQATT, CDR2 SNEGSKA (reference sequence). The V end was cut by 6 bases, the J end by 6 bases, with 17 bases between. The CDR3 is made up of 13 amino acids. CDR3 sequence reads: CSANGQYPKTQYF. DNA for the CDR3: TGCAGTGCAAATGGACAGTATCCCAAGACCCAGTACTTC.

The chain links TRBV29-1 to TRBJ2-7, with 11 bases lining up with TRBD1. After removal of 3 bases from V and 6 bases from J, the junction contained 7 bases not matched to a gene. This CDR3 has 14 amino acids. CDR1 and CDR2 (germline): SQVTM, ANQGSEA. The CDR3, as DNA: TGCAGCGTTGATCCGGGACAGGGGGGTTCCGAGCAGTACTTC. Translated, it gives CSVDPGQGGSEQYF.

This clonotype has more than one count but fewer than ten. CDR3 DNA sequence: TGTGCCAGCAGCCCCCTTGACGGTGGGGGTATCGCAGATACGCAGTATTTT. Protein product: CASSPLDGGGIADTQYF. The chain combines TRBV5-5 with TRBJ2-3; D assignment may be TRBD1 or TRBD2 (5 bases each). The V end was cut by 4 bases, the J end by 4 bases, with 22 bases between. Germline V lookup: CDR1 SGHKS, CDR2 YYEKEE (reference sequence). The CDR3 contains 17 residues.

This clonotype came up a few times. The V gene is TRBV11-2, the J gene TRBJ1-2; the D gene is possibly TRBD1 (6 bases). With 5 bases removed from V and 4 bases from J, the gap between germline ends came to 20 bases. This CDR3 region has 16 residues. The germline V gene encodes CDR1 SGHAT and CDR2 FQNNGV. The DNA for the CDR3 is TGTGCCAGCAGCCATCGGCGGGGGCAGGGGATCTATGGCTACACCTTC. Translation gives CASSHRRGQGIYGYTF.

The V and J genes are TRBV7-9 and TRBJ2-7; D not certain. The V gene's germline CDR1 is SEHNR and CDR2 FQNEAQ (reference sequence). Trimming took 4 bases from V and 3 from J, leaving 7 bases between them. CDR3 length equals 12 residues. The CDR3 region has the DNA TGTGCCAGCAGCTCGAGGATCTACGAGCAGTACTTC. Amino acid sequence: CASSSRIYEQYF.

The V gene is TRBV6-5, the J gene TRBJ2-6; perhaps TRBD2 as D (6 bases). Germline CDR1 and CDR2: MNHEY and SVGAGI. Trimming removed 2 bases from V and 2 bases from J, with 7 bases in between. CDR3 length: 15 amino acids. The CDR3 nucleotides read TGTGCCAGCAGTTACGGCGGGGCTGGGGCCAACGTCCTGACTTTC. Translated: CASSYGGAGANVLTF.

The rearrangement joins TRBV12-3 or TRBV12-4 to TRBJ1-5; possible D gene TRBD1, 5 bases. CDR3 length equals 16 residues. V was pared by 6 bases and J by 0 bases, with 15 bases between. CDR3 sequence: CASRSWGGNSNQPQHF. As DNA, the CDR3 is TGTGCCAGCAGATCATGGGGCGGCAATAGCAATCAGCCCCAGCATTTT.

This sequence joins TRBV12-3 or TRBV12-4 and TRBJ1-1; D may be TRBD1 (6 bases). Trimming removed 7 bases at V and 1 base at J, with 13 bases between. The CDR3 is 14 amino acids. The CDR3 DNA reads TGTGCCAGCACTTTGGGGGGGGCGAACACTGAAGCTTTCTTT. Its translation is CASTLGGANTEAFF.

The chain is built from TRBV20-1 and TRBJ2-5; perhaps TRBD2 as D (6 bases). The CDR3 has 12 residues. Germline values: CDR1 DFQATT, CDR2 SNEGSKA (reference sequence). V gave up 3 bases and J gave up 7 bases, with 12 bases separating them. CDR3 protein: CSASGEVGTQYF. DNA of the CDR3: TGCAGTGCTAGCGGGGAGGTTGGGACCCAGTACTTC.

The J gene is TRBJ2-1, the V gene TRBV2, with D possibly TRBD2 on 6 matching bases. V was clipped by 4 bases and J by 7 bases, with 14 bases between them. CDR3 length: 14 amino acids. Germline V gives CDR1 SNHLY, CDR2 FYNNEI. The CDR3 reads CASSVLRLGNEQFF. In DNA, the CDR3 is TGTGCCAGCAGTGTGCTTCGACTAGGGAATGAGCAGTTCTTC. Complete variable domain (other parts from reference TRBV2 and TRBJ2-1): EPEVTQTPSHQVTQMGQEVILRCVPISNHLYFYWYRQILGQKVEFLVSFYNNEISEKSEIFDDQFSVERPDGSNFTLKIRSTKLEDSAMYFCASSVLRLGNEQFFGPGTRLTVL.

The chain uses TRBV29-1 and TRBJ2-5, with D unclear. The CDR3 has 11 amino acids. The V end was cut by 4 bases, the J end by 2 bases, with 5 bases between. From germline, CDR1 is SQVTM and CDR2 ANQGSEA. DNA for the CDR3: TGCAGCGTTGGTCCTCAAGAGACCCAGTACTTC. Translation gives CSVGPQETQYF.

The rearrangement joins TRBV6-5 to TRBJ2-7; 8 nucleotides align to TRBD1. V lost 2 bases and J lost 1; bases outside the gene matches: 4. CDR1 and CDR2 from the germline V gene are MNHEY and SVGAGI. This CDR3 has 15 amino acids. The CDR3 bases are TGTGCCAGCAGTTACGGGGGGACAGGTTCCTACGAGCAGTACTTC. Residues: CASSYGGTGSYEQYF.

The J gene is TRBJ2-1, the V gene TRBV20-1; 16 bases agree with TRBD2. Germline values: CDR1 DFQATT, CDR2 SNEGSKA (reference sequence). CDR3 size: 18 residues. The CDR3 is CRPTPGTSGGAHHNEQFF. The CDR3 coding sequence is TGCAGGCCCACCCCCGGGACTAGCGGGGGGGCTCACCACAATGAGCAGTTCTTC.

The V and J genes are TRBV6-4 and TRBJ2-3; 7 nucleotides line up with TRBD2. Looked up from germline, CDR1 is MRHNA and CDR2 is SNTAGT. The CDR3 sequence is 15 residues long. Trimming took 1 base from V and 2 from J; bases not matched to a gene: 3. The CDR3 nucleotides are TGTGCCAGCAGTGACTACCTAGCGGACACAGATACGCAGTATTTT. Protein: CASSDYLADTDTQYF.

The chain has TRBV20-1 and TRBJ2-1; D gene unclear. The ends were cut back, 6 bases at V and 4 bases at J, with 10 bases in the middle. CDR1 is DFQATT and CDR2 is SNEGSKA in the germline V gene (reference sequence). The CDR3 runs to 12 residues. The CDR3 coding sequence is TGCAGTGCAAGCTTGTGGTACAATGAGCAGTTCTTC. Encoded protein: CSASLWYNEQFF.